This entry lists 13 T cell receptor beta chains sequenced from one sample in a study of neurological immune-mediated disorders. TCRdb itself ran the 5' RACE reads through MiXCR, one entry per CDR3 protein. The data contain tens of thousands of distinct CDR3 sequences, roughly 14% of them singletons. Source material: PBMCs. These receptors all come from a woman in her forties or fifties with HTLV-1-associated myelopathy (HAM/TSP).

This clonotype was recorded many times. This sequence joins TRBV4-3 and TRBJ1-4; 9 bases align to TRBD1. Trimming removed 3 bases from V and 8 bases from J; junction bases left unmatched: 13. The CDR3 totals 17 residues. CDR1 and CDR2 from the germline V gene are LGHNA and YSLEER. The CDR3 sequence is CASSQQREGQGGEKLFF. In nucleotides, the CDR3 is TGCGCCAGCAGCCAGCAACGCGAGGGACAGGGTGGCGAAAAACTGTTTTTT.

The chain is built from TRBV20-1 and TRBJ1-4, with no clear D. The germline V gene encodes CDR1 DFQATT and CDR2 SNEGSKA (reference sequence). Trimming took off 6 bases at V and 1 base at J, with 15 bases between the two ends. The CDR3 covers 15 residues. CDR3 sequence: CSAVGQRGTNEKLFF. The CDR3 DNA is TGCAGTGCCGTGGGTCAACGGGGAACTAATGAAAAACTGTTTTTT.

This clonotype was counted ten times or more. The gene calls are TRBV7-2 and TRBJ2-3; 8 bases line up with TRBD1. CDR1 and CDR2 (germline): SGHTA, FQGNSA. The CDR3 is 16 residues long. The V segment lost 4 bases and the J segment 0 bases; nucleotides outside the gene matches: 6. DNA of the CDR3: TGTGCCAGCAGCTCCTCCAGGGGGCCCAGCACAGATACGCAGTATTTT. Protein: CASSSSRGPSTDTQYF.

This clonotype was recorded many times. The CDR3 is CSAKSHRGSSGYTF. The CDR3 DNA is TGCAGTGCTAAAAGCCACAGGGGCTCCTCTGGCTACACCTTC. The chain recombines TRBV20-1 with TRBJ1-2; 7 bases are shared with TRBD1. J was trimmed by 7 bases and V by 4 bases; bases with no gene match: 12. The germline V gene encodes CDR1 DFQATT and CDR2 SNEGSKA (reference sequence). The CDR3 runs 14 residues.

This clonotype was recorded many times. This chain joins TRBV20-1 and TRBJ2-5; D perhaps matches TRBD1 (6 bases). Germline V gene lookup returns CDR1 DFQATT and CDR2 SNEGSKA (reference sequence). The CDR3 is 13 residues long. Deletions cut 6 bases from V and 5 bases from J, with 16 bases between. CDR3: CSAPQGAGETQYF. The CDR3 DNA follows: TGCAGTGCGCCACAGGGTGCGGGTGAGACCCAGTACTTC.

This clonotype was detected ten times or more. The chain recombines TRBV12-3 or TRBV12-4 with TRBJ1-1; D remains ambiguous. Trimming took off 5 bases at V and 1 base at J, with 8 bases between the two ends. The CDR3 is 13 residues long. This chain's CDR3 is CASSPLQNTEAFF. The CDR3 DNA sequence: TGTGCCAGCAGTCCTCTCCAGAACACTGAAGCTTTCTTT.

This clonotype has a count of ten or more. J is TRBJ2-1 and V is TRBV12-3 or TRBV12-4; weak D call: TRBD1 (6 bases). The V end was cut by 0 bases, the J end by 5 bases, with 8 bases between. This CDR3 spans 14 amino acids. This CDR3 is CASSLAGGNNEQFF. As DNA, the CDR3 is TGTGCCAGCAGTTTAGCAGGGGGAAACAATGAGCAGTTCTTC.

This clonotype was observed at least ten times. The gene calls are TRBV13 and TRBJ2-2; the D is unclear. CDR3 length: 13 amino acids. Germline V gene data show CDR1 as PRHDT and CDR2 as FYEKMQ (reference sequence). V lost 0 bases to trimming and J lost 6 bases, with 5 bases between them. The CDR3 DNA reads TGTGCCAGCAGCTTAGGGGGTCCCGGGGAGCTGTTTTTT. It specifies CASSLGGPGELFF.

At least ten counts were recorded for this clonotype. The chain carries TRBV10-3 and TRBJ2-1; D possibly corresponds to TRBD2 (5 bases). The CDR3 runs 15 residues. CDR1 is ENHRY and CDR2 is SYGVKD in the germline V gene. The germline V and J ends were trimmed by 2 bases and 3 bases, with 11 bases remaining between them. CDR3 coding DNA: TGTGCCATCAGTGAGAGGAGGCCTGACTACAATGAGCAGTTCTTC. This encodes CAISERRPDYNEQFF.

This clonotype was found many times. The CDR3 is CASSSRDTQETQYF. The CDR3 coding sequence is TGTGCCAGCAGTTCCCGGGACACCCAAGAGACCCAGTACTTC. The chain uses TRBV27 and TRBJ2-5; D might be TRBD1 (6 bases). Trimming took 4 bases from V and 1 from J, leaving 10 bases between them. The CDR3 totals 14 residues. The germline V gene has CDR1 MNHEY and CDR2 SMNVEV (reference sequence).

This clonotype was recorded many times. The CDR3 region is CASSYVAGGGNTEAFF. CDR3 DNA: TGTGCCAGCAGTTACGTGGCCGGGGGCGGAAACACTGAAGCTTTCTTT. This chain joins TRBV6-6 and TRBJ1-1, with D possibly being TRBD1 (6 bases). V lost 2 bases and J lost 2, with 15 bases in between. The CDR3 sequence is 16 residues long. CDR1 is MNHNY, CDR2 SVGAGI, per germline (reference sequence).

The sample holds a few counts of this clonotype. One base away lies a much larger clone, so this may be a sequencing read error. The chain links TRBV12-3 or TRBV12-4 to TRBJ1-3; weak D call: TRBD1 (6 bases). This CDR3 spans 13 amino acids. Trimming removed 3 bases from V and 10 bases from J, with 13 bases in between. The CDR3 region is CASSFTGSTTIYF. The CDR3 DNA sequence: TGTGCCAGCAGTTTTACAGGGTCCACGACCATATATTTT.

This clonotype was recorded at least ten times. The rearrangement joins TRBV6-5 to TRBJ1-6, with D maybe TRBD1 (5 bases). The CDR3 consists of 14 residues. Germline CDR1 MNHEY, CDR2 SVGAGI. Deletions cut 5 bases from V and 6 bases from J, with 11 bases between. The DNA for the CDR3 is TGTGCCAGCAGTCAGTTGACAGTTAATTCACCCCTCCACTTT. This codes for CASSQLTVNSPLHF.